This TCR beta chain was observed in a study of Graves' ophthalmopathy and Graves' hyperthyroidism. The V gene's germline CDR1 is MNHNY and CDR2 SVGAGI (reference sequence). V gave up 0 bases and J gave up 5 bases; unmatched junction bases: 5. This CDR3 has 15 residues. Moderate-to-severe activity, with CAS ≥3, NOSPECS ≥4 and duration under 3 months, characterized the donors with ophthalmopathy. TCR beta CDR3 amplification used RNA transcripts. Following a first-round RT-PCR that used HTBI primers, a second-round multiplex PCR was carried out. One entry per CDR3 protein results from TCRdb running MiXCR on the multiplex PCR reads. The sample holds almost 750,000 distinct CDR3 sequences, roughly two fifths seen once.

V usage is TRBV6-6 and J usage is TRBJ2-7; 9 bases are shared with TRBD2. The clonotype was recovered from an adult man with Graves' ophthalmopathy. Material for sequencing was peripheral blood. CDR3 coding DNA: TGTGCCAGCAGTTACTCACGCGGGAGGGCGGACGAGCAGTACTTC. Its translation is CASSYSRGRADEQYF.